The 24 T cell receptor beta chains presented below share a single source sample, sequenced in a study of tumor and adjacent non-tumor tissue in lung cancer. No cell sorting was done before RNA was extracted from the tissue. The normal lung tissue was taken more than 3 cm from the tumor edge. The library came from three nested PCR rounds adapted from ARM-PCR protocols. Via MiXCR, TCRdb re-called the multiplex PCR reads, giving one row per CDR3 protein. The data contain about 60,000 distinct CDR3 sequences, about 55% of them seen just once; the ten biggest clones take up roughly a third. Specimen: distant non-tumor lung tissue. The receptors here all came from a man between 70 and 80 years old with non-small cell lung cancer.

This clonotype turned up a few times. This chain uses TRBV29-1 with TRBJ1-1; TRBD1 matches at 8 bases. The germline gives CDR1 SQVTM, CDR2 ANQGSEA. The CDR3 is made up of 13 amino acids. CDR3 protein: CSACLTGDTEAFF. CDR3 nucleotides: TGCAGTGCGTGTCTGACAGGGGACACTGAAGCTTTCTTT.

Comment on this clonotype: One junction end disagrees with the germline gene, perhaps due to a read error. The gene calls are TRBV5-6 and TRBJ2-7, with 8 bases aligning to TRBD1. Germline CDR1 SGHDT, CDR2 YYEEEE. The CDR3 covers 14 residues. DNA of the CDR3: TGTGCCGGCGGCCCGGACAGGGCGTCCTACGAGCAGCACTTC. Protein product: CAGGPDRASYEQHF.

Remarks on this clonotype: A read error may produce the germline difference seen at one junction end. CDR3 nucleotide sequence: TGCGCCAGCAGCTTAGGTCGACTAGGCTCGGCCGGGGAGCTGTTTTTT. This translates into CASSLGRLGSAGELFF. The chain links TRBV11-2 to TRBJ2-2; a possible D gene is TRBD2 (6 bases). Germline V lookup: CDR1 SGHAT, CDR2 FQNNGV. There are 16 residues in the CDR3.

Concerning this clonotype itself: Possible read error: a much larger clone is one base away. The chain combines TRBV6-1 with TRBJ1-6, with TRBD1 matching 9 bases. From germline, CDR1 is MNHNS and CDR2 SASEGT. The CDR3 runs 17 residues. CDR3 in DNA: TGTGACAGCATCCCGAGGGGACAGGGATCCTATAATTCACCCCTCCACTTT. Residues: CDSIPRGQGSYNSPLHF.

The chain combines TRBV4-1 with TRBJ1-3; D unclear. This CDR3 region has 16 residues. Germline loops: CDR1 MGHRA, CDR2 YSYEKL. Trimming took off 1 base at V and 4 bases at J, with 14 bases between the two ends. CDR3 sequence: CASSQVYPFSGNTIYF. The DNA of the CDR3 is TGCGCCAGCAGCCAAGTATACCCATTCTCAGGAAACACCATATATTTT.

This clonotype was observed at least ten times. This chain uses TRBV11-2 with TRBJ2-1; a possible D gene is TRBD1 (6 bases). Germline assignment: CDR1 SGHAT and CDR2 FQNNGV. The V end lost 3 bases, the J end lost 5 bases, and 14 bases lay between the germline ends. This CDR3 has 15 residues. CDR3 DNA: TGTGCCAGCAGCTTGCAGGGGCTAGGAAACAATGAGCAGTTCTTC. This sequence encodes CASSLQGLGNNEQFF.

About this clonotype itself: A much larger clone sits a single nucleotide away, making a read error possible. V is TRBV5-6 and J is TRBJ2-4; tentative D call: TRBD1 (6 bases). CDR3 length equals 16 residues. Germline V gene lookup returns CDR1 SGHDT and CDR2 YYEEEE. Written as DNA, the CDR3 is TGTGCCAGCAAACCCGGACAGCAAATAGCCAAAGACATTCAGTACTTC. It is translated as CASKPGQQIAKDIQYF.

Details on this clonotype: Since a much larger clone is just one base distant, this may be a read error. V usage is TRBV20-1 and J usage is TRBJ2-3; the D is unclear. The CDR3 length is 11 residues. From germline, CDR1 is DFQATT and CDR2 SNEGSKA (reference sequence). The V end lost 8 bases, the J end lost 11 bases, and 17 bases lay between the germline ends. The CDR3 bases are TGCAGTACTATTCCGGCGGAAAAGCAGTATTTT. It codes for CSTIPAEKQYF.

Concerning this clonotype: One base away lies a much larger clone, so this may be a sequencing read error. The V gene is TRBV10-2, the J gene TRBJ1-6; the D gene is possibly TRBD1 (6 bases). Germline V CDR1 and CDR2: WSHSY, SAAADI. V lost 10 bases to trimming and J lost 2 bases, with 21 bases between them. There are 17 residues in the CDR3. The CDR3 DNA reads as TGCGCCATCACCGACCTGCGGGACACGGCCTATAATTCACCCCTCCACTTT. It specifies CAITDLRDTAYNSPLHF.

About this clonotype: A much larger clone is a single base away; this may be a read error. The CDR3 nucleotides are TGTGTCAGCAGCTTGGGCGGGGGCACAGATACGCAGTATTTT. This codes for CVSSLGGGTDTQYF. The chain joins TRBV5-5 to TRBJ2-3; a possible D gene is TRBD2 (6 bases). CDR1 is SGHKS and CDR2 is YYEKEE in the germline V gene (reference sequence). This CDR3 contains 14 residues.

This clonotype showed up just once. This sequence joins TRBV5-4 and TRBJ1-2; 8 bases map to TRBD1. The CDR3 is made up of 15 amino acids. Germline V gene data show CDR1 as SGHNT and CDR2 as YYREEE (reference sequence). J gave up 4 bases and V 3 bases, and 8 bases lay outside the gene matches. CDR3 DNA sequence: TGTGCCAGCAGCTGGCAGGGACAGGACCCCTATGGCTACACCTTC. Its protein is CASSWQGQDPYGYTF.

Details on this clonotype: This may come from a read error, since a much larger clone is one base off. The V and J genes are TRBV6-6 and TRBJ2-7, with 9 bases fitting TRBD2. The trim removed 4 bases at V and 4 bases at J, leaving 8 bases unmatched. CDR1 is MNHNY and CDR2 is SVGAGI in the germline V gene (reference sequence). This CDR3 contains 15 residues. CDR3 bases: TGTGCCAGCAGTTGCGGAGTAGCGGGAGTTTACGAGCAGTACTTC. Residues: CASSCGVAGVYEQYF.

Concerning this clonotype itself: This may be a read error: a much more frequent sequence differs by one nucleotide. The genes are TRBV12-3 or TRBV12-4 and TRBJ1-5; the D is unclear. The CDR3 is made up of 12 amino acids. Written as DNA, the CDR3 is TGTGCCCGCAGTTCCGACACCAAGCCCCAGCATTTT. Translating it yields CARSSDTKPQHF.

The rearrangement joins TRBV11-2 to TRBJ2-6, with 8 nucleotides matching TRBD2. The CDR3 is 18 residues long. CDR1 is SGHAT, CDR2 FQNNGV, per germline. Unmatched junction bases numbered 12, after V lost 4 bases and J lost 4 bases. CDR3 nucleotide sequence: TGTGCCAGCAGCTCCCGGGGGGGGGGTAGCTCCGGGGCCAACGTCCTGACTTTC. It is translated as CASSSRGGGSSGANVLTF.

CDR3 coding DNA: TGCAGCGTTGAACCCCCCGGACAGGTAGAAGCTTTCTTT. This encodes CSVEPPGQVEAFF. The chain is built from TRBV29-1 and TRBJ1-1; the match to TRBD1 covers 7 bases. V was clipped by 2 bases and J by 8 bases; unmatched bases: 8. The CDR3 covers 13 residues. The germline CDR1 and CDR2 sequences are SQVTM and ANQGSEA.

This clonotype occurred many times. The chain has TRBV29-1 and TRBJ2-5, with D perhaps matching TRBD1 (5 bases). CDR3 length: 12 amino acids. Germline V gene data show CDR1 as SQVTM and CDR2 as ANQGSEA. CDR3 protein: CSLWWGSETQYF. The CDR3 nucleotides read TGCAGTCTTTGGTGGGGCTCGGAGACCCAGTACTTC.

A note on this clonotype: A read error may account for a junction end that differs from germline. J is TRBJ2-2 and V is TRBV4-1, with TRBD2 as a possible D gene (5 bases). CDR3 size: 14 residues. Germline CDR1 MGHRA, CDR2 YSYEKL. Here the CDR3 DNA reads TGTGCCAGCAGCCAAGATCCCGGGCTCGGGGAGCTGCTTTTT. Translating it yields CASSQDPGLGELLF.

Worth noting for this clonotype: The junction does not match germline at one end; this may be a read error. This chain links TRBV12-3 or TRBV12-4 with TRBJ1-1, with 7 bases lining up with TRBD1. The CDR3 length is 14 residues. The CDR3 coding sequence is TGTGCCAGTAGTCCAGGGACAGACAACAATGAAGCTTTCTTT. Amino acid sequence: CASSPGTDNNEAFF.

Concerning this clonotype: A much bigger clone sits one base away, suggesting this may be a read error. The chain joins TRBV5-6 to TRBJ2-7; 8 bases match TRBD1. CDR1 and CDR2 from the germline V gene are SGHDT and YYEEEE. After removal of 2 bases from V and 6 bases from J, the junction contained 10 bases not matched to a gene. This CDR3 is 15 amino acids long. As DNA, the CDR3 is TGTGCCAGCAGCTTACAGGGGGTAAAGTTTTCCGAGCAGTACTTC. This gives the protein CASSLQGVKFSEQYF.

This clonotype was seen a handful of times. Here the CDR3 DNA reads TGTGCCAGCAGTTACGGGCTAAGGGAAGCTTTCTTT. Its protein product is CASSYGLREAFF. The chain recombines TRBV28 with TRBJ1-1; D ambiguous. Germline V gene lookup returns CDR1 MDHEN and CDR2 SYDVKM. V was shortened by 4 bases and J by 8 bases, with 11 bases between the two germline ends. This CDR3 has 12 amino acids.

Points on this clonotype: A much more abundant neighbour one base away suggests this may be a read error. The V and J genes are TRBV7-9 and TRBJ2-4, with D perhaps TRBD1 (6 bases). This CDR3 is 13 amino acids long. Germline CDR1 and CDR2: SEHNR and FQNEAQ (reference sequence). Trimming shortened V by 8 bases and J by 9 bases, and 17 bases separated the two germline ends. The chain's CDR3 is CASGPEGHSIQYF. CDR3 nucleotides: TGTGCCAGCGGCCCAGAGGGACATAGCATTCAGTACTTC. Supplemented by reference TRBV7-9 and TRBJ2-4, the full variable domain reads DTGVSQNPRHKITKRGQNVTFRCDPISEHNRLYWYRQTLGQGPEFLTYFQNEAQLEKSRLLSDRFSAERPKGSFSTLEIQRTEQGDSAMYLCASGPEGHSIQYFGAGTRLSVL.

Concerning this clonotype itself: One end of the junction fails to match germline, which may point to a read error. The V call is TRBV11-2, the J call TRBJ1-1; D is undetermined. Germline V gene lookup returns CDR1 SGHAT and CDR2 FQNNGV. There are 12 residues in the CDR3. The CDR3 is CASSPQNTEAIF. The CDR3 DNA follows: TGTGCCAGCAGCCCACAGAACACTGAAGCTATCTTT.

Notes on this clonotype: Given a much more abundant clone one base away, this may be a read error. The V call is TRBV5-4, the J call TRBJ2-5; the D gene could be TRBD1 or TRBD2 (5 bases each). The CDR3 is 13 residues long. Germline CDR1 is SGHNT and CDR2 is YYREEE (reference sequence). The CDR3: CVSSLPGRETQYF. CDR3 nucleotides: TGTGTCAGCAGCTTGCCGGGACGGGAGACCCAGTACTTC.

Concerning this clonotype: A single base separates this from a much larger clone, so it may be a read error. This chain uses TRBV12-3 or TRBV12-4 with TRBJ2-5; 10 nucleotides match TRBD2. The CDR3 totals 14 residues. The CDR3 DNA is TGTGCCAGCAGTTCACCAGCGGGAGGGGAGACCCAGCACTTC. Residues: CASSSPAGGETQHF.